Listed below are T cell receptor beta chains from one sample, sequenced in a study of T cells expressing NK-cell markers. After re-calling the 5' RACE reads, TCRdb lists one entry per CDR3 protein, DNA absent. Its clone listing holds some 150,000 distinct CDR3 sequences. Sequences were obtained from blood T cells: a sorted CD56 or NKG2C T cell subset, CD4+ or CD8+ T cells, or bulk PBMC T cells (not recorded which). All receptors derive from a man between 18 and 35 years old in good health. CDR3s include the opening cysteine and the closing phenylalanine or tryptophan.

V gene	J gene	CDR3 protein
TRBV13	TRBJ2-1	CASSRAGPLAGGSYNEQFF
TRBV7-8	TRBJ2-3	CASSRRALPTDTQYF
TRBV6-1	TRBJ2-2	CASSPSREGANTGELFF
TRBV12-3/TRBV12-4	TRBJ2-2	CASTLSSGSHPSTGELFF
TRBV29-1	TRBJ1-1	CSVVAGAEAFF
TRBV6-1	TRBJ2-1	CASSRSVYNEQFF
TRBV27	TRBJ2-1	CASTWDKFYNEQFF
TRBV4-2	TRBJ2-1	CASSQDTGARNEQFF
TRBV12-2	TRBJ2-5	CASRLLIGETQYF
TRBV5-1	TRBJ2-1	CASSPRPTRTFQYNEQFF
TRBV27	TRBJ2-1	CASSRRAGGPVSYEQCF
TRBV3-1	TRBJ2-2	CASSLARFRGREAGELFF
TRBV10-3	TRBJ1-5	CAISETGAQPQHF
TRBV20-1	TRBJ2-5	CSASPEIEETQYF
TRBV11-2	TRBJ1-1	CASSLTGYGNTEAFF
TRBV6-5	TRBJ2-6	CASSHYGTGSSGANVLTF
TRBV29-1	TRBJ2-5	CSVEGDAQSGETQYF
TRBV11-2	TRBJ2-3	CASSSGFTDTQYF
TRBV6-5	TRBJ1-2	CASSHPVYGYTF
TRBV20-1	TRBJ2-1	CSASMGLAAYNEQFF
TRBV5-1	TRBJ1-1	CASSFQGSAGNTEAFF
TRBV12-3/TRBV12-4	TRBJ2-1	CASRYTSGSYNEQFF
TRBV12-3/TRBV12-4	TRBJ2-1	CASSLVVGLAGGTARDEQFF
TRBV7-6	TRBJ1-1	CASSWIGENTEAFF
TRBV15	TRBJ2-1	CATSGLSGVEQFF
TRBV5-4	TRBJ2-7	CASSFSTGIGEQYF
TRBV6-2/TRBV6-3	TRBJ2-7	CASSWDGVEQYF
TRBV7-9	TRBJ2-2	CASSLDRMNTGELFF
TRBV27	TRBJ2-1	CASSPGSTGNNEQFF
TRBV5-1	TRBJ1-1	CASSHTGTGGSNAEAFF
TRBV13	TRBJ2-7	CASRSNSGRVHEQYF
TRBV12-3/TRBV12-4	TRBJ2-2	CASSLGTRIGELFF
TRBV29-1	TRBJ2-7	CSGAGGGEQYF
TRBV28	TRBJ2-3	CASSFRQNTDTQYF
TRBV4-2	TRBJ2-7	CASSQDRGVSYEQYF
TRBV5-5	TRBJ2-1	CASSLGRGFEQFF
TRBV19	TRBJ2-2	CASNGETGRTGELFF
TRBV29-1	TRBJ2-1	CSVDRVMGQEQFF
TRBV28	TRBJ2-1	CASSIDRDNEQFF
TRBV6-5	TRBJ1-3	CASSFGTSSGNTIYF
TRBV10-3	TRBJ2-7	CAISDLDRGVTEQYF
TRBV29-1	TRBJ2-2	CSATSRDSTNTGELFF
TRBV24-1	TRBJ2-1	CATSTSSTSGYNEQFF
TRBV30	TRBJ2-1	CAWSVGAGNNEQFF
TRBV27	TRBJ2-7	CASRSTGNSYEQYF
TRBV28	TRBJ2-7	CASSSSTGGTGSYEQYF
TRBV20-1	TRBJ2-5	CSAHSEQETQYF
TRBV27	TRBJ1-3	CASSLDRYSGNTIYF
TRBV11-1	TRBJ2-5	CASSPRLAGELVAETQYF
TRBV7-9	TRBJ1-5	CASSLEPEGGNQPQHF
TRBV5-1	TRBJ2-3	CASSLAGPIDTQYF
TRBV14	TRBJ2-1	CASSQGYPSYNEQFF
TRBV27	TRBJ2-1	CASSLSHRPYNEQFF
TRBV12-3/TRBV12-4	TRBJ2-5	CASSYSRQGMSETQYF
TRBV5-1	TRBJ2-3	CASSVGPVTSGSSTDTQYF